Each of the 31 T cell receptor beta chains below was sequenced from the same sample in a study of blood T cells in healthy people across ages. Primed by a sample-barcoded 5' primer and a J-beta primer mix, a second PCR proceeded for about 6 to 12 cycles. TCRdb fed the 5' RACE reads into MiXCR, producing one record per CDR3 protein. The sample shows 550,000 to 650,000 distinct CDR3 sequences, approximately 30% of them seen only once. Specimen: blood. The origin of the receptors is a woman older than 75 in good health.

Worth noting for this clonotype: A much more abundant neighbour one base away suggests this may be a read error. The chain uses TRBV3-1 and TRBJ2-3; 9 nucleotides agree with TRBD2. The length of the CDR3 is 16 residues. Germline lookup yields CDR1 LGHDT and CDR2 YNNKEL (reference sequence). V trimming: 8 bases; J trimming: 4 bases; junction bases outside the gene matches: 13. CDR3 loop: CASGRAGTSLSDTQYF. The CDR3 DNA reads TGTGCCAGCGGCCGGGCCGGGACTAGCCTCTCAGATACGCAGTATTTT.

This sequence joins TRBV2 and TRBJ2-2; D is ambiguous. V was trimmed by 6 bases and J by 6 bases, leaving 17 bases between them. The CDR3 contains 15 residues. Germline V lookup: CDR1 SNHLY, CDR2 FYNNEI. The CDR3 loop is CASRNLIAASGELFF. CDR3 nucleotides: TGTGCCAGCAGGAACCTGATAGCCGCATCCGGGGAGCTGTTTTTT. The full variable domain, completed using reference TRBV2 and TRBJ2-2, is EPEVTQTPSHQVTQMGQEVILRCVPISNHLYFYWYRQILGQKVEFLVSFYNNEISEKSEIFDDQFSVERPDGSNFTLKIRSTKLEDSAMYFCASRNLIAASGELFFGEGSRLTVL.

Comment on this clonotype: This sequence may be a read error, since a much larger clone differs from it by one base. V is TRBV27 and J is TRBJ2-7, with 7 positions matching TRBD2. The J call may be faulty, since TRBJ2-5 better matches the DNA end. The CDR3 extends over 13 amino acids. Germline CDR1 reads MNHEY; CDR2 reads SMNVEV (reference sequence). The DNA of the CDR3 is TGTGTCAGCAGAAGCGGGGTGGGGGAGACCCAGTACTTC. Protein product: CVSRSGVGETQYF.

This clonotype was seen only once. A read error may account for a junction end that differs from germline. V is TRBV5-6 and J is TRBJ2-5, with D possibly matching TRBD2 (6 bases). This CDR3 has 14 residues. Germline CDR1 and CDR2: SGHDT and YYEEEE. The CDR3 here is CAGSLGVGRETQYF. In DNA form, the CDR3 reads TGTGCCGGCAGCTTGGGAGTGGGGAGGGAGACCCAGTACTTC.

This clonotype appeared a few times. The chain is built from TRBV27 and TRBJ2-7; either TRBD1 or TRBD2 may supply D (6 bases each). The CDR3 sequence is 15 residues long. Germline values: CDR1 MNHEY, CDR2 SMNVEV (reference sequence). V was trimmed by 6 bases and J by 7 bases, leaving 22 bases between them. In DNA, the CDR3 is TGTGCCAGCAGGGAGGGGGGTAGGACCTACAATGAGCAGTACTTC. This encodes CASREGGRTYNEQYF.

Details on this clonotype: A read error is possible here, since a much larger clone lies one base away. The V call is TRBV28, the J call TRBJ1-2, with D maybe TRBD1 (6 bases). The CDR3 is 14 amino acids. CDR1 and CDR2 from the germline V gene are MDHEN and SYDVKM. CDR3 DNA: TGTGCCAGCAGTCCCTCGGACAGAAACTATGGCTGCACCTTC. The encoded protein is CASSPSDRNYGCTF.

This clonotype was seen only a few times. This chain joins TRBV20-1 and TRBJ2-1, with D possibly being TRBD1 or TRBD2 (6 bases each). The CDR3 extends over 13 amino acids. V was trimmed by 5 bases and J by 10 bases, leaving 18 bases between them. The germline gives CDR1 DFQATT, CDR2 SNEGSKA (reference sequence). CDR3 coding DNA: TGCAGTGCTCAAAGCTGGGGGGCCTCGGAGCAGTTCTTC. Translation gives CSAQSWGASEQFF.

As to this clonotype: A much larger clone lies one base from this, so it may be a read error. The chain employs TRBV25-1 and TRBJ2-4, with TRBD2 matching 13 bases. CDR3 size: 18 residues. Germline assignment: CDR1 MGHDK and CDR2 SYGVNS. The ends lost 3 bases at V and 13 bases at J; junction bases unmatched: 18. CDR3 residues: CASSDSTSGGAGRSEQYF. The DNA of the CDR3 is TGTGCCAGCAGTGACTCCACTAGCGGGGGGGCAGGTAGGAGTGAGCAGTACTTC.

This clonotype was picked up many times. The CDR3 reads CASSQIRGRNNSPLHF. CDR3 coding DNA: TGTGCCAGCAGTCAAATCAGGGGGCGAAATAATTCACCCCTCCACTTT. The chain couples TRBV27 to TRBJ1-6; TRBD1 matches 8 bases. The length of the CDR3 is 16 residues. V dropped 5 bases and J dropped 5; count of bases not matched to a gene: 8. Germline V gene data show CDR1 as MNHEY and CDR2 as SMNVEV (reference sequence).

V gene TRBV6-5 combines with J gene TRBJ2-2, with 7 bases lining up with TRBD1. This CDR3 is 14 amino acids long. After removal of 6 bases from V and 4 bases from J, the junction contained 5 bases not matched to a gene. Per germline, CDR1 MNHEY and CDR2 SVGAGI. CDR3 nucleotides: TGTGCCAGCAGAGCACAGGGGTCCACCGGGGAGCTGTTTTTT. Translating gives CASRAQGSTGELFF.

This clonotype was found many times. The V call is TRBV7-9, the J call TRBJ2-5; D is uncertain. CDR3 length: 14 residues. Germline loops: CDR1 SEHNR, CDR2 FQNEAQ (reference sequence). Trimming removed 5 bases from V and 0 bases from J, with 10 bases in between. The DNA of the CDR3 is TGTGCCAGCAGCCCGACTGTATACCAAGAGACCCAGTACTTC. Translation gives CASSPTVYQETQYF. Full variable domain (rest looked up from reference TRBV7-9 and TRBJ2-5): DTGVSQNPRHKITKRGQNVTFRCDPISEHNRLYWYRQTLGQGPEFLTYFQNEAQLEKSRLLSDRFSAERPKGSFSTLEIQRTEQGDSAMYLCASSPTVYQETQYFGPGTRLLVL.

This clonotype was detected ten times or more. CDR3 residues: CASRTGLEEQYF. CDR3 sequence (DNA): TGTGCCAGCAGGACGGGACTCGAGGAGCAGTACTTC. The chain has TRBV6-5 and TRBJ2-4, with D perhaps TRBD2 (6 bases). The CDR3 is made up of 12 amino acids. The ends were cut back, 6 bases at V and 13 bases at J, with 16 bases in the middle. Germline V lookup: CDR1 MNHEY, CDR2 SVGAGI.

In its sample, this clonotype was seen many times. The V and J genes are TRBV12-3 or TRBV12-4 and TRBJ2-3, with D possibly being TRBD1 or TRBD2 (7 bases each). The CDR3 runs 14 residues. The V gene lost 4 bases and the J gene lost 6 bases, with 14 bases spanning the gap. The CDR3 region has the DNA TGTGCCAGCAGTTATCGGCAGGGGGGGGATACGCAGTATTTT. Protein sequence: CASSYRQGGDTQYF.

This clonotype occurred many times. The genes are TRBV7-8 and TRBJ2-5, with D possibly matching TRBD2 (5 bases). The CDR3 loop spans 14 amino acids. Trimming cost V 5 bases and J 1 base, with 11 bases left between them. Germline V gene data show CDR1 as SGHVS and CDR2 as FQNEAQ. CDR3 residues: CASSGGLIQETQYF. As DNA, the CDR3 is TGTGCCAGCAGCGGCGGACTGATCCAAGAGACCCAGTACTTC.

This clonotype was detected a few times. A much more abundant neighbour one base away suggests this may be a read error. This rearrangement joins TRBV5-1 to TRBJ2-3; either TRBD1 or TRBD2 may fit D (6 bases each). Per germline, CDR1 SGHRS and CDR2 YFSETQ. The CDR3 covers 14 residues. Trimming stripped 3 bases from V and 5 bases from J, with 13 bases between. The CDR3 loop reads CASSWGGGQDTQYF. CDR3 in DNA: TGCGCCAGCAGCTGGGGTGGGGGGCAAGATACGCAGTATTTT.

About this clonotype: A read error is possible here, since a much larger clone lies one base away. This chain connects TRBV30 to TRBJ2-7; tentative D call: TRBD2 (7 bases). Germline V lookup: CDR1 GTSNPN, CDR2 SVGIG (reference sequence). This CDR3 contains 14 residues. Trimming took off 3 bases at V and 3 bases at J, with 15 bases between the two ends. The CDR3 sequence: CAWRKGGKDYEQYF. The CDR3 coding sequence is TGTGCCTGGAGGAAGGGGGGGAAGGACTACGAGCAGTACTTC.

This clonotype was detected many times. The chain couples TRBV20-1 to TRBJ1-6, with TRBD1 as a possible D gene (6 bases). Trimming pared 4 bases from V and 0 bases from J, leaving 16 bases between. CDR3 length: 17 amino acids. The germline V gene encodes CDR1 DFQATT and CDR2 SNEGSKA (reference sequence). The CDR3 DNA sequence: TGCAGTGCTACCCCGGACAGATTAAGCTCCTATAATTCACCCCTCCACTTT. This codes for CSATPDRLSSYNSPLHF.

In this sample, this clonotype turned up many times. This CDR3 reads CASTTLATLGEQFF. Written as DNA, the CDR3 is TGTGCCAGTACAACACTAGCGACCCTGGGTGAGCAGTTCTTC. V usage is TRBV2 and J usage is TRBJ2-1, with 7 bases aligning to TRBD2. The CDR3 is made up of 14 amino acids. With 9 bases clipped from V and 9 bases from J, the junction kept 14 bases outside the gene matches. Germline CDR1 is SNHLY and CDR2 is FYNNEI.

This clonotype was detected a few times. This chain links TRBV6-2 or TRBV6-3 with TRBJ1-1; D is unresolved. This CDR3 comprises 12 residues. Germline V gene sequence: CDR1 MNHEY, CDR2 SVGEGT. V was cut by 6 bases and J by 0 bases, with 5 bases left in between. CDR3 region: CASRKLNTEAFF. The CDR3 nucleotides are TGTGCCAGCAGAAAACTGAACACTGAAGCTTTCTTT.

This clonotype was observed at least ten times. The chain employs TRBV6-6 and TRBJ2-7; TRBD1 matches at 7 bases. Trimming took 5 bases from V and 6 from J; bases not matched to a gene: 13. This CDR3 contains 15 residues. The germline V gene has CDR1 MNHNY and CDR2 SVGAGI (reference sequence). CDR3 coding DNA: TGTGCCAGCAGTCCGACTCCCCAGACAGGGACCGAGCAGTACTTC. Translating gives CASSPTPQTGTEQYF.

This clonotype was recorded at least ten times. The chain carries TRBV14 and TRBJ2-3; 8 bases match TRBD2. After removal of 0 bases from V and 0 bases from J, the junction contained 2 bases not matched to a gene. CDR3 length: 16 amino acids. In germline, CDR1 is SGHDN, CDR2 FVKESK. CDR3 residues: CASSQDGGVSTDTQYF. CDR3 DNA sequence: TGTGCCAGCAGCCAAGACGGGGGGGTCAGCACAGATACGCAGTATTTT.

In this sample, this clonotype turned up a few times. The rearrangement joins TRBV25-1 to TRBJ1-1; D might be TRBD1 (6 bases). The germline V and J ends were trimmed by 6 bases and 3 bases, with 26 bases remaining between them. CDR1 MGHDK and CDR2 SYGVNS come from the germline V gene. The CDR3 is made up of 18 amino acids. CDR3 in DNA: TGTGCCAGCAGGCCTCCGCGACCGGGGGGCGTCGGTTACACTGAAGCTTTCTTT. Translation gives CASRPPRPGGVGYTEAFF.

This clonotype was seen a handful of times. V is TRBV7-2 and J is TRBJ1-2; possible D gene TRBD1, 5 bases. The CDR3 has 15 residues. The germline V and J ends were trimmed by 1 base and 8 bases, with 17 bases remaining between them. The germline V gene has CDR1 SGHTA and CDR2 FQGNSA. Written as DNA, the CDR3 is TGTGCCAGCAGCTTAGTCCGGGACGGGCTATTCGGCTACACCTTC. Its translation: CASSLVRDGLFGYTF. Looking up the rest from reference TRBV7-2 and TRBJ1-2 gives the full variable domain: GAGVSQSPSNKVTEKGKDVELRCDPISGHTALYWYRQSLGQGLEFLIYFQGNSAPDKSGLPSDRFSAERTGGSVSTLTIQRTQQEDSAVYLCASSLVRDGLFGYTFGSGTRLTVV.

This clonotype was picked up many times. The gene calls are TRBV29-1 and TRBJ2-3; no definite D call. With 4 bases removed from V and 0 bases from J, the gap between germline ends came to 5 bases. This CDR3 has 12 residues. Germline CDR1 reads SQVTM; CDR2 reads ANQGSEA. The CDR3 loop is CSVAGSTDTQYF. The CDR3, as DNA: TGCAGCGTTGCCGGGAGCACAGATACGCAGTATTTT.

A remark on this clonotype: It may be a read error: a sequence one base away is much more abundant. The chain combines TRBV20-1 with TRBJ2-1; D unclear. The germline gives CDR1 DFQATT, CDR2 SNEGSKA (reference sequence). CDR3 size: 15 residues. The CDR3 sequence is CSASPPGSSYNERFF. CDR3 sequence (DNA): TGCAGTGCTAGCCCACCGGGTAGCTCCTACAATGAGCGGTTCTTC.

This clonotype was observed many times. The CDR3 region is CSARGRLQETQYF. CDR3 in DNA: TGCAGTGCTAGGGGGCGCCTGCAAGAGACCCAGTACTTC. The chain combines TRBV20-1 with TRBJ2-5, with D tentatively TRBD1 (5 bases). The ends were cut back, 3 bases at V and 2 bases at J, with 10 bases in the middle. The CDR3 totals 13 residues. The germline V gene has CDR1 DFQATT and CDR2 SNEGSKA (reference sequence).

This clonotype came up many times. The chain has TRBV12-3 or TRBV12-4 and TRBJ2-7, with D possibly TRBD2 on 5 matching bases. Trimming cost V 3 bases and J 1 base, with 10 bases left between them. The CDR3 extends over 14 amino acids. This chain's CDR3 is CASSLDLFSYEQYF. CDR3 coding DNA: TGTGCCAGCAGTTTGGACTTATTTTCCTACGAGCAGTACTTC.

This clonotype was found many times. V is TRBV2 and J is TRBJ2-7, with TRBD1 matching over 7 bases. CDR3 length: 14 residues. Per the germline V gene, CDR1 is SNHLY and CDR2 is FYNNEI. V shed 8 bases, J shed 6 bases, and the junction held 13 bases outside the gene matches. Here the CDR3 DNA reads TGTGCCAGCGCCCTGGCGACAGGGTGGTCCGAGCAGTACTTC. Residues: CASALATGWSEQYF.

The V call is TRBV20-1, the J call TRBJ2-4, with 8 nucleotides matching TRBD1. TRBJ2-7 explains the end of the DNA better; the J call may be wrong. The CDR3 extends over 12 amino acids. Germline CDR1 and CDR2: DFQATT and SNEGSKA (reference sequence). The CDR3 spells CSVTGQGYEQYF. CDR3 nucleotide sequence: TGCAGCGTTACCGGACAGGGATACGAGCAGTACTTC.

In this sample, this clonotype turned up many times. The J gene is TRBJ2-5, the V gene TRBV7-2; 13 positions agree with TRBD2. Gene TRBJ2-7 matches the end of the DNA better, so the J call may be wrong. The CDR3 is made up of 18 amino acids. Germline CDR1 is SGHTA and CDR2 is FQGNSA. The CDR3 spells CASSLALTSGGAPIEQYF. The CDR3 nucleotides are TGTGCCAGCAGCTTAGCGTTAACTAGCGGGGGGGCCCCAATCGAGCAGTACTTC.

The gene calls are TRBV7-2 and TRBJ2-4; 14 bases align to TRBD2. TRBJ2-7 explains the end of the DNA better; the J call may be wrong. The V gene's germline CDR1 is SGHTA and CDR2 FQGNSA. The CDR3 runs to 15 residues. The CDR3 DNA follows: TGTGCCAGCAGCTTAGAGGGACTAGCGGGGGTCGAGCAGTACTTC. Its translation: CASSLEGLAGVEQYF.